This T cell receptor beta chain was found in a study of blood T cell repertoires in COVID-19. For the study at large: PBMCs, B-cell-depleted T cells, or T cells provided the cDNA or gDNA that made up the material.

Some clones are missing from TCRdb's copy, which holds only in-frame ones; the method was immunoSEQ multiplex PCR. The data contain a few hundred thousand clones, just under 90% of them singletons. Germline CDR1 and CDR2: SGHTA and FQGNSA. CDR3 length: 14 residues. Germline trimming cut 5 bases from V and 5 bases from J; bases unmatched to any gene: 7. The material sequenced was peripheral blood. J is TRBJ1-1 and V is TRBV7-2, with 8 bases matching TRBD1. The sequence derives from a woman between 45 and 65 years old with COVID-19, enrolled during active disease. CDR3 bases: TGTGCCAGCAGCACTCGGACAGGGTGGACTGAAGCTTTCTTT. It specifies CASSTRTGWTEAFF.